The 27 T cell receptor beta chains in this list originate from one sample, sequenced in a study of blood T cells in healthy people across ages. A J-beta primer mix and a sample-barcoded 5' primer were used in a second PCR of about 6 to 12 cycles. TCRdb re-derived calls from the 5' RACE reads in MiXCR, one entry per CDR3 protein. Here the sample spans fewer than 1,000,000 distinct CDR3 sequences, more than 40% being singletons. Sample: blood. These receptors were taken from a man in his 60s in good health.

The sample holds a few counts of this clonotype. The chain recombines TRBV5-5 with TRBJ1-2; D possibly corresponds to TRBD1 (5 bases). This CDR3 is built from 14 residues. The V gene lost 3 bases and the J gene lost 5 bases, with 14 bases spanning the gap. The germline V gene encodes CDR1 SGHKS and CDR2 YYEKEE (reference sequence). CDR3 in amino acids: CASSSRGADYGYTF. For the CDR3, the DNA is TGTGCCAGCAGCTCCCGGGGCGCTGATTATGGCTACACCTTC.

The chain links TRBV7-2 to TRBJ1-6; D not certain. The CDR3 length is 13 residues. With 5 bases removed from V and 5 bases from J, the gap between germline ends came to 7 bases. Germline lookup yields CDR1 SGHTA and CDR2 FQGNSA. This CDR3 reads CASSHTDNSPLHF. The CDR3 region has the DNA TGTGCCAGCAGCCACACGGATAATTCACCCCTCCACTTT.

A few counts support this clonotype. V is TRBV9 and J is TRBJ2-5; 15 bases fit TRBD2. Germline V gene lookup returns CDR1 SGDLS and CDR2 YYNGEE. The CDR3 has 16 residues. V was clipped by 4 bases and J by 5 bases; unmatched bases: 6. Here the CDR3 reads CASSITGTSGGETQYF. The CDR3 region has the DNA TGTGCCAGCAGCATCACCGGGACTAGCGGGGGGGAGACCCAGTACTTC.

CDR3 sequence (DNA): TGTGCCATCAGTGAGTCCGGGGCACTCAATCAGCCCCAGCATTTT. Protein: CAISESGALNQPQHF. The chain recombines TRBV10-3 with TRBJ1-5, with D tentatively TRBD1 (5 bases). This CDR3 has 15 amino acids. V lost 0 bases to trimming and J lost 3 bases, with 9 bases between them. Looked up from germline, CDR1 is ENHRY and CDR2 is SYGVKD.

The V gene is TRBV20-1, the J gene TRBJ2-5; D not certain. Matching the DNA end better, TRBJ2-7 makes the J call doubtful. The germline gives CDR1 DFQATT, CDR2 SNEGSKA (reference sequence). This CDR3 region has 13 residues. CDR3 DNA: TGCAGTGCTAGGGGTTACGCCTTGGGCGAGCAGTACTTC. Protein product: CSARGYALGEQYF.

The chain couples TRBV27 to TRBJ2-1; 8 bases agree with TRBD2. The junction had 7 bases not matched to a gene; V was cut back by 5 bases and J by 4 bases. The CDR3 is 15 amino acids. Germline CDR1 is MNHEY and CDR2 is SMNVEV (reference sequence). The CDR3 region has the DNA TGTGCCAGCAGTCAAGTCAGCGGGGGTTACAATGAGCAGTTCTTC. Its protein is CASSQVSGGYNEQFF.

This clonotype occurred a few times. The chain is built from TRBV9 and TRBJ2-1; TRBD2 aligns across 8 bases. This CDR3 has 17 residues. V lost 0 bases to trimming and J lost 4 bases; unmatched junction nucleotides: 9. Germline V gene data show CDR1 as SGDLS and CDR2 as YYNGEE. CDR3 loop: CASSVDPGVAGYNEQFF. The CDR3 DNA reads TGTGCCAGCAGCGTAGATCCCGGGGTAGCGGGGTACAATGAGCAGTTCTTC.

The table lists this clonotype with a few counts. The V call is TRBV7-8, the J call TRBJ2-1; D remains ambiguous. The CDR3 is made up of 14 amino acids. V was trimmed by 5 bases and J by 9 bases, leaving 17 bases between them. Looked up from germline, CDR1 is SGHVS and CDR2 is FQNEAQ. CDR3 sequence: CASSTSGPGIEQFF. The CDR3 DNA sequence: TGTGCCAGCAGCACCTCCGGCCCCGGTATTGAGCAGTTCTTC.

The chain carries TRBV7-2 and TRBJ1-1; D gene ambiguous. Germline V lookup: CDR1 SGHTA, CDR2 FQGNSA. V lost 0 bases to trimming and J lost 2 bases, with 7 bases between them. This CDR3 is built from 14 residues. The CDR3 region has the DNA TGTGCCAGCAGCTTAGCGCTGACAAACACTGAAGCTTTCTTT. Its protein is CASSLALTNTEAFF.

The DNA for the CDR3 is TGTGCCACCAGTGAAAAGGGGGCTCACGCAGATACGCAGTATTTT. Translating it yields CATSEKGAHADTQYF. The chain is built from TRBV24-1 and TRBJ2-3, with TRBD1 matching 7 bases. J was trimmed by 4 bases and V by 4 bases; bases with no gene match: 7. This CDR3 contains 15 residues. Germline-derived CDR1 and CDR2 are KGHDR and SFDVKD.

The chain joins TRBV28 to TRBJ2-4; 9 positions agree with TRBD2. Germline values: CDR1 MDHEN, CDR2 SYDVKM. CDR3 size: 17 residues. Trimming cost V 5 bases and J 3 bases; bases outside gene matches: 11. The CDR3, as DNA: TGTGCCAGCAGTCCGTTCCTGACTAGCGGAAGCAAAAACATTCAGTACTTC. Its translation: CASSPFLTSGSKNIQYF.

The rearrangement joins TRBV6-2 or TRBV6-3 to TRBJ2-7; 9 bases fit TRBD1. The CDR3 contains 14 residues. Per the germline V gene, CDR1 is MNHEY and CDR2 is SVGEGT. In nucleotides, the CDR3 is TGTGTCACCCGACGGGGGACAGGGAGTAGCGAGCAGTACTTC. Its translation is CVTRRGTGSSEQYF.

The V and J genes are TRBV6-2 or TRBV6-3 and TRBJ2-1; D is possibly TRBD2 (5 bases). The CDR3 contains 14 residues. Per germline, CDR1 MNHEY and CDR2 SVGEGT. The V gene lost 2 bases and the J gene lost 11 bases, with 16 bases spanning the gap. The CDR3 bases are TGTGCCAGCAGTTACCCGGGAACCCCTAGTAAGCAGTTCTTC. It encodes CASSYPGTPSKQFF.

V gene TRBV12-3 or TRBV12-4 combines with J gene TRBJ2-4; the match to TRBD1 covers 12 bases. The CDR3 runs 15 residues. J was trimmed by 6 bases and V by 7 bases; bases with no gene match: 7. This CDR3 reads CASKKGQGAANIQYF. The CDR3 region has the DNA TGTGCCAGCAAAAAGGGACAGGGGGCTGCAAACATTCAGTACTTC.

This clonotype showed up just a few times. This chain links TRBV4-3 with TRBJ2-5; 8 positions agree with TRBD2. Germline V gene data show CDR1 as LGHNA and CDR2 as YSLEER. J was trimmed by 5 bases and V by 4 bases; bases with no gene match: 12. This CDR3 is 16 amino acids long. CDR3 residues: CASSPGSGSGAETQYF. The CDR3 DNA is TGCGCCAGCAGCCCAGGGAGCGGTAGCGGGGCTGAGACCCAGTACTTC.

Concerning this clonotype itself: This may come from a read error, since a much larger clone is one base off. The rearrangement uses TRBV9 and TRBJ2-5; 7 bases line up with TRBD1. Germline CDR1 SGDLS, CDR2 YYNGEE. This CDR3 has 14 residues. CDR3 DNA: TGTGCCAACAGCTGGGGACAGTCAAAAGAGACCCAGTACTTC. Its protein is CANSWGQSKETQYF.

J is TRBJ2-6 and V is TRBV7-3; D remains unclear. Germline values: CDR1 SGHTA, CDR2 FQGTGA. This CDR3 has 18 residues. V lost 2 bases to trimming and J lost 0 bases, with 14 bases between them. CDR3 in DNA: TGTGCCAGCAGCTTATTCCGGCAGGTCCACTCTGGGGCCAACGTCCTGACTTTC. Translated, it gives CASSLFRQVHSGANVLTF.

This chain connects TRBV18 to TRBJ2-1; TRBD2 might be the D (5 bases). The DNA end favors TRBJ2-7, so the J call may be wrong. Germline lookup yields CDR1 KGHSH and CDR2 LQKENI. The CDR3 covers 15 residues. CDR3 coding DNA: TGTGCCAGCTCACCACTGGGGAGTTCCTACAATGAGCAGTACTTC. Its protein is CASSPLGSSYNEQYF.

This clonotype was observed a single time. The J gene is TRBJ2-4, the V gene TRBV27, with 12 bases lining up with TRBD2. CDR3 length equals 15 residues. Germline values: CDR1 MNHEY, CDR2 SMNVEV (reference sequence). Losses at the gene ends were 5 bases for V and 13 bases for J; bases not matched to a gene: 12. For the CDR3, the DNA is TGTGCCAGCAGTCCTAGGACTAGCGGGGTCGGGGAGCAGTACTTC. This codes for CASSPRTSGVGEQYF.

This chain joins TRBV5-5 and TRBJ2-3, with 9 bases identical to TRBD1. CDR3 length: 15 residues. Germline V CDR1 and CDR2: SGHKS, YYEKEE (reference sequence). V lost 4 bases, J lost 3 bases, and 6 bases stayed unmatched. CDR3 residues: CASSRQGERTDTQYF. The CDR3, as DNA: TGTGCCAGCAGCCGACAGGGGGAACGGACAGATACGCAGTATTTT.

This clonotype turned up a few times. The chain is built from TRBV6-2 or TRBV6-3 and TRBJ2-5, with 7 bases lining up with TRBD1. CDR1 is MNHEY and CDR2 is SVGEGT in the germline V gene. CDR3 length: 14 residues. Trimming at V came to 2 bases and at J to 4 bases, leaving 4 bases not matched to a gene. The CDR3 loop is CASSYEGAGETQYF. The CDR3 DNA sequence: TGTGCCAGCAGTTACGAGGGGGCAGGAGAGACCCAGTACTTC.

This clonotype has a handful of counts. The CDR3 sequence: CSARIAGGPLETQYF. The CDR3 DNA sequence: TGCAGTGCTAGGATAGCGGGGGGTCCATTAGAGACCCAGTACTTC. The chain uses TRBV20-1 and TRBJ2-5; TRBD2 aligns across 10 bases. The CDR3 has 15 amino acids. Germline V gene data show CDR1 as DFQATT and CDR2 as SNEGSKA (reference sequence). With 3 bases clipped from V and 4 bases from J, the junction kept 8 bases outside the gene matches.

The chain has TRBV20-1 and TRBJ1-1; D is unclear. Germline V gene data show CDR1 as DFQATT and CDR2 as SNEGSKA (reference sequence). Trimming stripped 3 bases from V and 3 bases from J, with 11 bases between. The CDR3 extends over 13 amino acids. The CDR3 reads CSASRTQYTEAFF. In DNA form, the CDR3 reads TGCAGTGCTAGTAGGACCCAATACACTGAAGCTTTCTTT.

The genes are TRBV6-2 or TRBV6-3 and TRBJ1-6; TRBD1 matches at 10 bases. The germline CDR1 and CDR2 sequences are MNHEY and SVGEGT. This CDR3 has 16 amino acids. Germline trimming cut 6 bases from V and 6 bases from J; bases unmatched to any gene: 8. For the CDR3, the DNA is TGTGCCAGCAGATATGGGACAGGGGTAGGTAATTCACCCCTCCACTTT. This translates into CASRYGTGVGNSPLHF.

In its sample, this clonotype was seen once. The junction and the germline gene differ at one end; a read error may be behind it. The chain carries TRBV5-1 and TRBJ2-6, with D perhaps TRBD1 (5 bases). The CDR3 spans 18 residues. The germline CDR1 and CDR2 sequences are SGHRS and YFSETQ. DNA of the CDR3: TGCGCCAGCAGCTTGGCTTCAGGGCCCCGCCCTGGGGCCAACGTCCTGAATTTC. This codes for CASSLASGPRPGANVLNF.

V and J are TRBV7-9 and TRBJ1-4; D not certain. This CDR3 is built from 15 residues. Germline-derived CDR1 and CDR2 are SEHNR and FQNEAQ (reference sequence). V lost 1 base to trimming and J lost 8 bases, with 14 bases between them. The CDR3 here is CASSLDGEIWEKLFF. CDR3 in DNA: TGTGCCAGCAGCTTAGATGGGGAAATATGGGAAAAACTGTTTTTT. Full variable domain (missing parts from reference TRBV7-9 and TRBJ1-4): DTGVSQNPRHKITKRGQNVTFRCDPISEHNRLYWYRQTLGQGPEFLTYFQNEAQLEKSRLLSDRFSAERPKGSFSTLEIQRTEQGDSAMYLCASSLDGEIWEKLFFGSGTQLSVL.

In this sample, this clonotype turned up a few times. CDR3 residues: CASSQDLAGGFRLEQYF. CDR3 DNA: TGTGCCAGCAGCCAAGATCTGGCAGGGGGCTTTCGGCTGGAGCAGTACTTC. This chain uses TRBV3-1 with TRBJ2-7; 8 nucleotides line up with TRBD1. This CDR3 has 17 amino acids. Trimming took 0 bases from V and 7 from J; bases not matched to a gene: 14. CDR1 is LGHDT and CDR2 is YNNKEL in the germline V gene (reference sequence).